This TCR beta chain was obtained from a study of CD8 T cells in ankylosing spondylitis (dated by TCRdb to the late 2010s). Concerning the study at large: To find TCR variants linked to disease, the study profiled T cell receptor beta repertoires in ankylosing spondylitis patients and healthy donors. The whole study cohort included 90 to 120 healthy donors and over 20 ankylosing spondylitis patients. Peripheral blood samples were taken, and synovial fluid was additionally collected from ankylosing spondylitis patients.

For this clonotype: Its cognate antigen has yet to be identified. The record has no base qualities; no much larger clone is one base away.

The junction carries 16 bases between V and J, which are trimmed by 8 bases and 3 bases respectively. Reading from cysteine to phenylalanine, the CDR3 counts 14 amino acids. Left in the record is the CDR3 DNA by itself, 42 bases read in frame from the first base. Per the germline V gene, WSHSY is the CDR1 and SAAADI is the CDR2. Summary of the overall study and its limitations: A CD8+ phenotype was shown by the disease-linked clones, which were found at relatively low frequencies in peripheral blood. Some TCR beta motif variants had previously been reported in synovial fluid and blood of reactive arthritis patients, which suggested common disease-initiation mechanisms. The disease-linked clones were reported to be significantly enriched in matched synovial fluid samples from ankylosing spondylitis patients. Blood from ankylosing spondylitis patients appeared to be characterized by a TCR beta motif made up of several highly homologous amino acid variants.

Sequenced on an Illumina HiSeq 2500. TCR beta libraries were prepared by quantitative 5'-RACE with molecular barcodes. Under the source paper's analysis protocol: To identify disease-linked TCR variants, a new computational method was used, one built on a probabilistic model of VDJ rearrangement. TCRdb took the public reads, trimmed them with fastp at Q25, ran MiXCR for clone calling and kept in-frame beta chains. Each CDR3 protein appears once, grouped with its most common genes and DNA. TCRdb's processing, not the authors', yielded these V and J calls. The sample records approximately 130,000 distinct CDR3 sequences, roughly 10% of which are singletons. Of the sample, about 4% falls within the top ten clones.

The specimen sequenced was blood, either unsorted or a sorted T cell fraction (not recorded which). The sequence joins TRBV10-2 to TRBJ2-5; TRBD1 might be the D gene, on 6 matching bases. The source is a female donor with ankylosing spondylitis or in good health (not recorded which). CDR3 protein: CASCPNRAKETQYF. The DNA reads TGCGCCAGCTGCCCCAACAGGGCCAAAGAGACCCAGTACTTC.